This T cell receptor beta chain was observed in a study of blood T cell repertoires in COVID-19. Study-wide context: Some COVID-19 samples were acute and others convalescent; all came from the United States, Italy and Spain. PBMCs, B-cell-depleted T cells, or T cells were the source of the cDNA or gDNA that made up the material.

The CDR3 has 13 residues. The ends were cut back, 5 bases at V and 4 bases at J, with 11 bases in the middle. Germline-derived CDR1 and CDR2 are SNHLY and FYNNEI. Study processing details: Reference gene primer amplification yielded estimated nucleated cell counts. Assay: immunoSEQ multiplex PCR; the TCRdb copy retains only in-frame clones and omits some. V and J calls and clone size are given by that table; D and trimming were obtained from the DNA. This sample has 150,000 to 200,000 clones; 88% occur once, and the top ten carry around 2.3%. Source material: peripheral blood. The chain carries TRBV2 and TRBJ2-5, with D perhaps TRBD2 (5 bases). The TCR sequence derives from a man between 70 and 80 years old with active or convalescent COVID-19. The CDR3 loop reads CASSFIGGETQYF. CDR3 sequence (DNA): TGTGCCAGCAGTTTTATAGGAGGAGAGACCCAGTACTTC.